The 27 T cell receptor beta chains listed next were all sequenced from one sample in a study of OX40 agonist ivuxolimab in advanced cancers. The protocol was immunoSEQ multiplex PCR, while the TCRdb copy is restricted to in-frame clones and leaves out a portion. The top ten clones hold approximately 68% of a sample with about 16,000 clones, 84% of them seen once. This material consisted of CD4+ or CD8+ T cells sorted from blood, taken in a trial of the OX40 agonist ivuxolimab. The receptors were sampled from an adult with an advanced solid tumor such as melanoma, head and neck, liver or kidney cancer.

J is TRBJ1-4 and V is TRBV7-9, with D perhaps matching TRBD1 (5 bases). The CDR3 has 14 residues. Trimming left V 1 base short and J 2 bases short, with 5 bases between. Germline V lookup: CDR1 SEHNR, CDR2 FQNEAQ (reference sequence). The chain's CDR3 is CASSLGGTNEKLFF. In nucleotides, the CDR3 is TGTGCCAGCAGCTTAGGGGGGACTAATGAAAAACTGTTTTTT.

V gene TRBV9 combines with J gene TRBJ2-5, with 7 positions matching TRBD2. The CDR3 loop spans 15 amino acids. Germline assignment: CDR1 SGDLS and CDR2 YYNGEE. The V gene end was trimmed by 4 bases and the J gene end by 4 bases; junction bases not matched to a gene: 10. CDR3 amino acids: CASSLGSGVVETQYF. CDR3 coding DNA: TGTGCCAGCAGCTTGGGGAGCGGGGTAGTAGAGACCCAGTACTTC. The full variable domain, rest sourced from reference TRBV9 and TRBJ2-5, is DSGVTQTPKHLITATGQRVTLRCSPRSGDLSVYWYQQSLDQGLQFLIQYYNGEERAKGNILERFSAQQFPDLHSELNLSSLELGDSALYFCASSLGSGVVETQYFGPGTRLLVL.

The V and J genes are TRBV5-1 and TRBJ2-1, with no clear D. Germline CDR1 is SGHRS and CDR2 is YFSETQ. V was trimmed by 0 bases and J by 4 bases, leaving 5 bases between them. CDR3 length: 13 residues. The CDR3 nucleotides are TGCGCCAGCAGCTTGGCCCGGTACAATGAGCAGTTCTTC. It codes for CASSLARYNEQFF.

The chain recombines TRBV4-3 with TRBJ2-1; 7 nucleotides line up with TRBD2. The V segment lost 0 bases and the J segment 10 bases; nucleotides outside the gene matches: 6. The CDR3 extends over 14 amino acids. Germline CDR1 is LGHNA and CDR2 is YSLEER. CDR3 nucleotide sequence: TGCGCCAGCAGCCAAGATCCTGGGGACTACGAGCAGTTCTTC. This gives the protein CASSQDPGDYEQFF.

V and J are TRBV7-6 and TRBJ2-1; the D is unclear. The germline CDR1 and CDR2 sequences are SGHVS and FNYEAQ. The CDR3 extends over 12 amino acids. Trimming took off 6 bases at V and 4 bases at J, with 7 bases between the two ends. The DNA of the CDR3 is TGTGCCAGCAGTGGTGGATACAATGAGCAGTTCTTC. As protein: CASSGGYNEQFF.

The genes are TRBV28 and TRBJ1-5; D gene unclear. The CDR3 has 11 amino acids. CDR1 MDHEN and CDR2 SYDVKM come from the germline V gene. The V gene lost 6 bases and the J gene lost 4 bases, with 4 bases spanning the gap. CDR3 in DNA: TGTGCCAGCAGCCTTAATCAGCCCCAGCATTTT. It yields the protein CASSLNQPQHF.

This clone was observed once. The CDR3 is CASSSNPGRGREQFF. CDR3 bases: TGTGCCAGCAGTTCCAACCCAGGGAGAGGGCGTGAGCAGTTCTTC. The gene calls are TRBV27 and TRBJ2-1; D assignment may be TRBD1 or TRBD2 (5 bases each). Germline V gene sequence: CDR1 MNHEY, CDR2 SMNVEV (reference sequence). Trimming took 4 bases from V and 9 from J, leaving 19 bases between them. The CDR3 extends over 15 amino acids.

This chain connects TRBV7-9 to TRBJ1-6; TRBD1 might be the D (5 bases). The V gene lost 5 bases and the J gene lost 5 bases, with 10 bases spanning the gap. This CDR3 has 14 residues. Germline V gene sequence: CDR1 SEHNR, CDR2 FQNEAQ (reference sequence). CDR3 sequence: CASSVGGDNSPLHF. CDR3 nucleotide sequence: TGTGCCAGCAGCGTGGGAGGGGATAATTCACCCCTCCACTTT.

This clone was seen a few times. This sequence joins TRBV25-1 and TRBJ2-7; 7 positions match TRBD1. The CDR3 loop spans 17 amino acids. J gave up 4 bases and V 6 bases, and 18 bases lay outside the gene matches. Germline V lookup: CDR1 MGHDK, CDR2 SYGVNS. The CDR3 loop is CASSEFESPGTEYEQYF. The CDR3 DNA follows: TGTGCCAGCAGCGAGTTCGAAAGCCCCGGGACAGAATACGAGCAGTACTTC.

The chain is built from TRBV28 and TRBJ1-5; 7 bases line up with TRBD1. CDR3 length: 15 residues. Trimming at V came to 7 bases and at J to 2 bases, leaving 8 bases not matched to a gene. CDR1 is MDHEN, CDR2 SYDVKM, per germline. CDR3 sequence: CASTNRDSGNQPQHF. CDR3 DNA sequence: TGTGCCAGCACAAATAGGGACAGTGGCAATCAGCCCCAGCATTTT. The full variable domain, in which reference TRBV28 and TRBJ1-5 provide the parts outside the CDR3, is DVKVTQSSRYLVKRTGEKVFLECVQDMDHENMFWYRQDPGLGLRLIYFSYDVKMKEKGDIPEGYSVSREKKERFSLILESASTNQTSMYLCASTNRDSGNQPQHFGDGTRLSIL.

V usage is TRBV4-3 and J usage is TRBJ1-2; TRBD1 aligns across 9 bases. Germline trimming cut 0 bases from V and 4 bases from J; bases unmatched to any gene: 6. The CDR3 consists of 16 residues. Germline loops: CDR1 LGHNA, CDR2 YSLEER. Here the CDR3 reads CASSQDHGDRVYGYTF. The CDR3 region has the DNA TGCGCCAGCAGCCAAGATCACGGGGACAGGGTCTATGGCTACACCTTC.

The chain is built from TRBV13 and TRBJ2-7, with 7 bases lining up with TRBD1. Losses at the gene ends were 1 base for V and 4 bases for J; bases not matched to a gene: 7. This CDR3 has 15 amino acids. Germline-derived CDR1 and CDR2 are PRHDT and FYEKMQ (reference sequence). Written as DNA, the CDR3 is TGTGCCAGCAGCTTAGCGGCAGGGGGTTCATACGAGCAGTACTTC. It yields the protein CASSLAAGGSYEQYF. Full variable domain (remainder filled in from reference TRBV13 and TRBJ2-7): AAGVIQSPRHLIKEKRETATLKCYPIPRHDTVYWYQQGPGQDPQFLISFYEKMQSDKGSIPDRFSAQQFSDYHSELNMSSLELGDSALYFCASSLAAGGSYEQYFGPGTRLTVT.

Only a few counts were recorded for this clone. V usage is TRBV4-3 and J usage is TRBJ2-3; perhaps TRBD2 as D (5 bases). The CDR3 length is 18 residues. Germline CDR1 and CDR2: LGHNA and YSLEER. Trimming stripped 0 bases from V and 0 bases from J, with 16 bases between. The CDR3 loop is CASSQDWFVSGSTDTQYF. CDR3 sequence (DNA): TGCGCCAGCAGCCAAGATTGGTTCGTCAGCGGTAGCACAGATACGCAGTATTTT.

This chain joins TRBV27 and TRBJ2-7; D is unresolved. V lost 3 bases, J lost 0 bases, and 9 bases lay in between. CDR1 is MNHEY, CDR2 SMNVEV, per germline (reference sequence). There are 14 residues in the CDR3. CDR3 residues: CASSFKPHSYEQYF. Written as DNA, the CDR3 is TGTGCCAGCAGTTTTAAGCCCCACTCCTACGAGCAGTACTTC.

This rearrangement joins TRBV11-3 to TRBJ2-2, with a possible D match to TRBD2 (6 bases). CDR3 length: 17 residues. The V end lost 5 bases, the J end lost 0 bases, and 16 bases lay between the germline ends. CDR1 is SGHNT and CDR2 is YENEEA in the germline V gene. CDR3 region: CASSPRVGTPNTGELFF. The CDR3 nucleotides read TGTGCCAGCAGCCCGAGGGTCGGGACTCCGAACACCGGGGAGCTGTTTTTT.

This sequence joins TRBV5-6 and TRBJ2-6; D is possibly TRBD1 or TRBD2 (5 bases each). Trimming left V 7 bases short and J 5 bases short, with 16 bases between. CDR1 is SGHDT, CDR2 YYEEEE, per germline. CDR3 length: 15 amino acids. The CDR3 sequence is CASLSGRRWANVLTF. CDR3 sequence (DNA): TGTGCCAGCTTATCGGGACGACGGTGGGCCAACGTCCTGACTTTC.

V usage is TRBV11-2 and J usage is TRBJ2-7, with 7 bases lining up with TRBD1. Germline V gene sequence: CDR1 SGHAT, CDR2 FQNNGV. The trim removed 6 bases at V and 6 bases at J, leaving 2 bases unmatched. The length of the CDR3 is 11 residues. DNA for the CDR3: TGTGCCAGCAGTTCAGGGGGCGAGCAGTACTTC. The encoded protein is CASSSGGEQYF. The full variable domain, its missing parts supplied by reference TRBV11-2 and TRBJ2-7, is EAGVAQSPRYKIIEKRQSVAFWCNPISGHATLYWYQQILGQGPKLLIQFQNNGVVDDSQLPKDRFSAERLKGVDSTLKIQPAKLEDSAVYLCASSSGGEQYFGPGTRLTVT.

This chain connects TRBV18 to TRBJ2-1; the D gene is possibly TRBD1 (6 bases). The V and J ends lost 1 base and 7 bases respectively, with 8 bases between them. The length of the CDR3 is 13 residues. Germline V gene sequence: CDR1 KGHSH, CDR2 LQKENI. The CDR3 sequence is CASSPLRGNEQFF. In nucleotides, the CDR3 is TGTGCCAGCTCACCACTGAGGGGGAATGAGCAGTTCTTC.

V is TRBV9 and J is TRBJ2-3; 7 bases fit TRBD2. CDR1 and CDR2 (germline): SGDLS, YYNGEE. Trimming at V came to 7 bases and at J to 2 bases, leaving 10 bases not matched to a gene. The CDR3 is 15 amino acids. The CDR3: CASQEGGSYTDTQYF. DNA of the CDR3: TGTGCCAGCCAAGAAGGCGGGAGTTACACAGATACGCAGTATTTT.

This CDR3 reads CASTTDWGPNTYEQYF. CDR3 DNA: TGTGCCAGCACTACCGACTGGGGACCGAATACCTACGAGCAGTACTTC. The chain joins TRBV28 to TRBJ2-7; D possibly matches TRBD1 or TRBD2 (5 bases each). Trimming cost V 7 bases and J 2 bases, with 21 bases left between them. The CDR3 consists of 16 residues. Germline lookup yields CDR1 MDHEN and CDR2 SYDVKM.

The rearrangement joins TRBV19 to TRBJ2-3; 9 nucleotides match TRBD2. The J segment lost 4 bases and the V segment lost 5 bases, leaving 13 bases of the junction unmatched. Per germline, CDR1 LNHDA and CDR2 SQIVND (reference sequence). The CDR3 covers 17 residues. The CDR3 sequence is CASSLRGSGSLSDTQYF. The CDR3 bases are TGTGCCAGTAGTCTCCGTGGTAGCGGGAGTTTATCAGATACGCAGTATTTT.

This chain connects TRBV19 to TRBJ2-1, with TRBD2 identical over 10 bases. Trimming took 2 bases from V and 7 from J; bases not matched to a gene: 5. Germline V lookup: CDR1 LNHDA, CDR2 SQIVND (reference sequence). The CDR3 runs 15 residues. The CDR3 DNA reads as TGTGCCAGTAGTATATTAGCGGGGGGTGGGAATGAGCAGTTCTTC. Translation gives CASSILAGGGNEQFF.

This rearrangement joins TRBV27 to TRBJ1-1, with unresolved D. V dropped 6 bases and J dropped 7 bases, with 12 bases sitting between them. The CDR3 runs 12 residues. Per germline, CDR1 MNHEY and CDR2 SMNVEV (reference sequence). The CDR3 here is CASSLPSYEAFF. As DNA, the CDR3 is TGTGCCAGCAGCCTTCCCTCCTATGAAGCTTTCTTT.

The chain recombines TRBV5-8 with TRBJ1-5, with D possibly matching TRBD1 (6 bases). CDR1 and CDR2 (germline): SGHTS, YDEGEE. The CDR3 has 14 amino acids. V lost 4 bases and J lost 5, with 13 bases in between. The CDR3 DNA is TGTGCCAGCAGCGGACGGGACACGTATCAGCCCCAGCATTTT. Protein product: CASSGRDTYQPQHF. The entire variable domain, with the rest obtained from reference TRBV5-8 and TRBJ1-5, is as follows: EAGVTQSPTHLIKTRGQQATLRCSPISGHTSVYWYQQALGLGLQFLLWYDEGEERNRGNFPPRFSGRQFPNYSSELNVNALELEDSALYLCASSGRDTYQPQHFGDGTRLSIL.

J is TRBJ2-7 and V is TRBV10-3; D may be TRBD1 (6 bases). The germline V and J ends were trimmed by 0 bases and 4 bases, with 13 bases remaining between them. The CDR3 has 15 residues. The germline V gene has CDR1 ENHRY and CDR2 SYGVKD. The CDR3 region has the DNA TGTGCCATCAGTGAGTCGATGGCAGGGGCGTACGAGCAGTACTTC. It codes for CAISESMAGAYEQYF.

The V call is TRBV6-5, the J call TRBJ2-7; 8 bases map to TRBD2. There are 14 residues in the CDR3. Germline assignment: CDR1 MNHEY and CDR2 SVGAGI. V shed 5 bases and J 5 bases; nucleotides not matched to a gene: 8. The CDR3 sequence is CASSQTSGGHEQYF. The CDR3, as DNA: TGTGCCAGCAGTCAAACCAGCGGGGGCCACGAGCAGTACTTC.

V usage is TRBV5-6 and J usage is TRBJ1-1; TRBD1 might be the D (6 bases). The length of the CDR3 is 16 residues. V lost 2 bases and J lost 4, with 18 bases in between. Germline V gives CDR1 SGHDT, CDR2 YYEEEE. The CDR3 loop is CASSLPRQAGGTEAFF. CDR3 DNA sequence: TGTGCCAGCAGCTTACCCCGACAGGCCGGGGGCACTGAAGCTTTCTTT. Drawing the rest from reference TRBV5-6 and TRBJ1-1, the complete variable domain is DAGVTQSPTHLIKTRGQQVTLRCSPKSGHDTVSWYQQALGQGPQFIFQYYEEEERQRGNFPDRFSGHQFPNYSSELNVNALLLGDSALYLCASSLPRQAGGTEAFFGQGTRLTVV.